The text below deals with one T cell receptor (beta chain). The sample belongs to a study of blood T cell repertoires in COVID-19. The V end was cut by 3 bases, the J end by 9 bases, with 18 bases between. Germline CDR1 and CDR2: MNHEY and SMNVEV (reference sequence). CDR3 length equals 15 residues. The repertoire was sequenced with immunoSEQ multiplex PCR; TCRdb's copy has only in-frame clones and lacks some. The table includes over 400,000 clones, around 90% detected once. V and J are TRBV27 and TRBJ2-1; perhaps TRBD2 as D (5 bases). The receptor was derived from a woman aged 45 to 65 with COVID-19, enrolled during active disease. The sample taken for sequencing was peripheral blood. The CDR3 nucleotides read TGTGCCAGCAGTTTCCGGACTCCGATCGGAGGTGAGCAGTTCTTC. This codes for CASSFRTPIGGEQFF.